This TCR beta chain was recorded in a study of lymphopenia after photon versus proton radiotherapy. Profiling relied on immunoSEQ multiplex PCR, and the TCRdb table lists in-frame clones only, not all of them. The table includes tens of thousands of clones, 89% detected once. General study results and limits: Post-nadir TCR diversity decline inversely tracked overall survival among those who died. Oligoclonal CD8+ Temra expansion after nadir drove photon patients' diversity drop. Only patients who died were analyzed for survival; proton advantage is unproven. Photon-treated patients lost naive T cells and TCR diversity; proton-treated stayed stable.

Concerning this clone: Its antigen is unknown.

V dropped 8 bases and J dropped 0 bases, with 21 bases sitting between them. The CDR3 runs to 17 residues. Germline V CDR1 and CDR2: SGHTA, FQGNSA. This material consisted of peripheral blood, taken from a patient treated with proton-based radiotherapy. The receptor was isolated from a woman aged 70-85 years with pancreatic cancer. Some clones in this sample may be carry-over from other donors' samples. This chain connects TRBV7-2 to TRBJ2-3; D may be TRBD2 (6 bases). CDR3 DNA sequence: TGTGCCAGCGCGTCTAACACCGGGGGATTCAGCACAGATACGCAGTATTTT. This codes for CASASNTGGFSTDTQYF.